Given below is one T cell receptor (beta chain) in context. What it recognizes is unknown. The data derive from a study of regulatory T cells in long-lasting Graves disease. V lost 8 bases and J lost 6, with 20 bases in between. The CDR3 extends over 13 amino acids. Germline lookup yields CDR1 DFQATT and CDR2 SNEGSKA (reference sequence). Study-level results: Persistent disease was associated with favored TRBV28 usage and with favored use of TRBJ1-2 and TRBJ2-5.

Indicated time point: persistent/refractory GD, antithyroid drugs over 5 years with positive TRAb. The authors made the TCR library using RNA they extracted from PBMCs. Investigators prepared the TCR beta libraries by applying iRepertoire HTBI primers and Arm-PCR of CDR3 regions. In the source study's methods: Throughout the samples, researchers identified about 56 TRBV and around 15 TRBJ segments. Each CDR3 protein gets one entry after TCRdb re-called the multiplex PCR reads with MiXCR. The V and J calls come from TCRdb's annotation, not from the publication. The sample has some 450,000 distinct CDR3 sequences, around 20% seen once.

The material was peripheral blood mononuclear cells (PBMCs), obtained when the disease was refractory, from a patient treated with antithyroid drugs. The rearrangement joins TRBV20-1 to TRBJ2-7; D is perhaps TRBD2 (6 bases). This clonotype was obtained from a female donor with Graves disease. CDR3 in amino acids: CSFGEAGSREQYF. CDR3 nucleotides: TGCAGTTTCGGGGAGGCGGGGTCTCGCGAGCAGTACTTC.